Each of the 31 T cell receptor beta chains below was sequenced from the same sample in a study of Graves' ophthalmopathy and Graves' hyperthyroidism. TCR beta CDR3 amplification used RNA transcripts. Second-round multiplex PCR came after first-round RT-PCR with HTBI primers. TCRdb re-called the multiplex PCR reads through MiXCR, storing one row per CDR3 protein. The sample contains some 520,000 distinct CDR3 sequences, around 14% of which appear only once. Sequencing input: blood. The receptors stem from a woman aged 25 to 39 with Graves' ophthalmopathy.

This clonotype was recorded many times. The chain couples TRBV19 to TRBJ2-2; 9 nucleotides agree with TRBD1. CDR1 and CDR2 from the germline V gene are LNHDA and SQIVND (reference sequence). V was pared by 8 bases and J by 3 bases, with 10 bases of the junction left unmatched. CDR3 length: 16 residues. The CDR3 coding sequence is TGTGCCAGTCGACGACCGGGACAGGGACACACCGGGGAGCTGTTTTTT. Amino acid sequence: CASRRPGQGHTGELFF.

In the case of this clonotype: This may be a read error: a much more frequent sequence differs by one nucleotide. V is TRBV11-2 and J is TRBJ2-4; D is perhaps TRBD1 (6 bases). The germline gives CDR1 SGHAT, CDR2 FQNNGV. Trimming took off 5 bases at V and 5 bases at J, with 13 bases between the two ends. This CDR3 spans 14 amino acids. The CDR3 nucleotides read TGTGCCAGCAGCCCCTCGGACAGCCAAAACATTCAGTACTTC. The encoded protein is CASSPSDSQNIQYF. Drawing the rest from reference TRBV11-2 and TRBJ2-4, the complete variable domain is EAGVAQSPRYKIIEKRQSVAFWCNPISGHATLYWYQQILGQGPKLLIQFQNNGVVDDSQLPKDRFSAERLKGVDSTLKIQPAKLEDSAVYLCASSPSDSQNIQYFGAGTRLSVL.

The sample holds many counts of this clonotype. V is TRBV20-1 and J is TRBJ1-2; D is perhaps TRBD1 (5 bases). The CDR3 extends over 13 amino acids. Trimming removed 1 base from V and 8 bases from J, with 14 bases in between. Looked up from germline, CDR1 is DFQATT and CDR2 is SNEGSKA (reference sequence). DNA of the CDR3: TGCAGTGCTAGAGTAGCGGGGAGGGACGGCTACACCTTC. Translating it yields CSARVAGRDGYTF.

For this clonotype: The junction differs from germline at one of its ends, possibly a read error. The chain carries TRBV30 and TRBJ1-2; TRBD1 matches at 8 bases. The length of the CDR3 is 16 residues. Germline CDR1 reads GTSNPN; CDR2 reads SVGIG (reference sequence). CDR3 sequence reads: CAWSDRTGMVNYGYTF. As DNA, the CDR3 is TGTGCCTGGAGTGACCGGACAGGGATGGTGAACTATGGTTACACCTTC.

The chain has TRBV7-9 and TRBJ1-5; D might be TRBD1 (6 bases). The CDR3 is 14 amino acids. V was shortened by 4 bases and J by 6 bases, with 13 bases between the two germline ends. Germline CDR1 SEHNR, CDR2 FQNEAQ (reference sequence). CDR3 nucleotides: TGTGCCAGCAGCTATCGGACAGCAGGTCAGCCCCAGCATTTT. It encodes CASSYRTAGQPQHF. The full variable domain, in which reference TRBV7-9 and TRBJ1-5 provide the parts outside the CDR3, is DTGVSQNPRHKITKRGQNVTFRCDPISEHNRLYWYRQTLGQGPEFLTYFQNEAQLEKSRLLSDRFSAERPKGSFSTLEIQRTEQGDSAMYLCASSYRTAGQPQHFGDGTRLSIL.

This clonotype was detected ten times or more. V is TRBV27 and J is TRBJ1-5; no definite D call. V was pared by 8 bases and J by 0 bases, with 11 bases between. Per the germline V gene, CDR1 is MNHEY and CDR2 is SMNVEV (reference sequence). CDR3 length: 14 amino acids. CDR3 sequence reads: CASRAPSSNQPQHF. CDR3 bases: TGTGCCAGCCGCGCCCCCTCTAGCAATCAGCCCCAGCATTTT.

The genes are TRBV7-3 and TRBJ1-2; D is unclear. Trimming pared 5 bases from V and 3 bases from J, leaving 16 bases between. CDR1 SGHTA and CDR2 FQGTGA come from the germline V gene. This CDR3 has 15 residues. The CDR3 coding sequence is TGTGCCAGCAGCCCAACCCCGAGTCAGGACTATGGCTACACCTTC. It encodes CASSPTPSQDYGYTF.

This clonotype was detected ten times or more. The chain joins TRBV15 to TRBJ2-5, with TRBD1 as a possible D gene (7 bases). The germline gives CDR1 LNHNV, CDR2 YYDKDF (reference sequence). V was clipped by 8 bases and J by 5 bases, with 15 bases between them. The CDR3 has 13 residues. CDR3 loop: CATGEAGGETQYF. CDR3 DNA: TGTGCCACCGGTGAGGCAGGGGGGGAGACCCAGTACTTC.

At least ten counts were recorded for this clonotype. The rearrangement links TRBV19 to TRBJ1-5, with D hard to call. Germline CDR1 and CDR2: LNHDA and SQIVND (reference sequence). The CDR3 runs 18 residues. Deletions cut 2 bases from V and 0 bases from J, with 17 bases between. The CDR3 bases are TGTGCCAGTAGTATAATGATGGGAGGCTTGGTTAGCAATCAGCCCCAGCATTTT. This encodes CASSIMMGGLVSNQPQHF.

This clonotype was observed a few times. The chain links TRBV12-3 or TRBV12-4 to TRBJ1-2, with a tentative D call TRBD1 (6 bases). Between the trimmed V and J ends, which lost 6 bases and 5 bases, there was a span of 16 bases. This CDR3 has 14 amino acids. The CDR3 DNA reads TGTGCCAGCAGCTCCGACAGGCTTGTGTATGGCTACACCTTC. It specifies CASSSDRLVYGYTF.

This clonotype was found many times. The rearrangement uses TRBV6-5 and TRBJ1-1, with unresolved D. The ends were cut back, 6 bases at V and 7 bases at J, with 12 bases in the middle. The CDR3 covers 12 residues. CDR1 and CDR2 from the germline V gene are MNHEY and SVGAGI. The CDR3 loop reads CASRPTSGEAFF. CDR3 coding DNA: TGTGCCAGCAGGCCCACTTCGGGTGAAGCTTTCTTT.

This clonotype has at least ten counts. This rearrangement joins TRBV10-3 to TRBJ1-2; a weak D match, TRBD1 (6 bases). V lost 0 bases and J lost 8, with 10 bases in between. This CDR3 spans 13 amino acids. Germline loops: CDR1 ENHRY, CDR2 SYGVKD. CDR3 protein: CAISESRGAGYTF. CDR3 nucleotides: TGTGCCATCAGTGAGTCGCGGGGGGCAGGCTACACCTTC.

This clonotype was picked up many times. The chain uses TRBV12-3 or TRBV12-4 and TRBJ1-1; maybe TRBD1 (5 bases). V was shortened by 6 bases and J by 6 bases, with 11 bases between the two germline ends. This CDR3 region has 12 residues. CDR3 region: CASRQGAAEAFF. Written as DNA, the CDR3 is TGTGCCAGCAGGCAGGGTGCGGCTGAAGCTTTCTTT.

As regards this clonotype: The final CDR3 position lacks the conserved phenylalanine or tryptophan, pointing to a likely read error. The rearrangement joins TRBV6-1 to TRBJ1-5, with 8 bases that match TRBD1. The germline gives CDR1 MNHNS, CDR2 SASEGT. The J segment lost 7 bases and the V segment lost 1 base, leaving 9 bases of the junction unmatched. The CDR3 is 16 amino acids. The CDR3 DNA sequence: TGTGCCAGCAGTGAAGTTGGGACAGGATTTTGGCAGCCCCAGCATGTG. Translation: CASSEVGTGFWQPQHV.

This clonotype came up many times. The chain joins TRBV28 to TRBJ2-2, with D perhaps matching TRBD2 (6 bases). Between the trimmed V and J ends, which lost 6 bases and 2 bases, there was a span of 10 bases. There are 14 residues in the CDR3. The germline gives CDR1 MDHEN, CDR2 SYDVKM. The CDR3 here is CASRFGGNTGELFF. In DNA, the CDR3 is TGTGCCAGCAGATTCGGGGGAAACACCGGGGAGCTGTTTTTT.

This clonotype was seen ten or more times. This sequence joins TRBV29-1 and TRBJ2-7; D not resolved. This CDR3 comprises 13 residues. Germline V gene data show CDR1 as SQVTM and CDR2 as ANQGSEA. V was cut by 5 bases and J by 2 bases, with 13 bases left in between. As DNA, the CDR3 is TGCAGCGTTCCCGCCGGCGAACCCTACGAGCAGTACTTC. Amino acids: CSVPAGEPYEQYF.

The sample holds many counts of this clonotype. The J gene is TRBJ1-5, the V gene TRBV28; D is undetermined. The germline CDR1 and CDR2 sequences are MDHEN and SYDVKM. Trimming removed 5 bases from V and 9 bases from J, with 14 bases in between. This CDR3 has 13 amino acids. This chain's CDR3 is CASSRTGSRPQHF. The DNA of the CDR3 is TGTGCCAGCAGTCGGACTGGGTCCCGGCCCCAGCATTTT.

This clonotype has a count of ten or more. The chain uses TRBV12-3 or TRBV12-4 and TRBJ1-5; no clear D. This CDR3 is built from 14 residues. V lost 2 bases, J lost 0 bases, and 5 bases lay in between. CDR3 bases: TGTGCCAGCAGTTTACATGGTAGCAATCAGCCCCAGCATTTT. Amino acid sequence: CASSLHGSNQPQHF.

This clonotype was found once. The J gene is TRBJ2-7, the V gene TRBV20-1, with 10 bases that match TRBD1. The V gene's germline CDR1 is DFQATT and CDR2 SNEGSKA (reference sequence). The CDR3 sequence is 13 residues long. The V gene end was trimmed by 4 bases and the J gene end by 4 bases; junction bases not matched to a gene: 4. The CDR3 DNA follows: TGCAGTGCTACCGGGACAGGGGATTACGAGCAGTACTTC. It yields the protein CSATGTGDYEQYF.

This clonotype was recorded at least ten times. The V and J genes are TRBV15 and TRBJ1-2, with D maybe TRBD1 (5 bases). The CDR3 sequence is 15 residues long. The germline V and J ends were trimmed by 5 bases and 3 bases, with 16 bases remaining between them. Germline V gives CDR1 LNHNV, CDR2 YYDKDF (reference sequence). The CDR3 sequence: CATSEEGDIDYGYTF. CDR3 sequence (DNA): TGTGCCACCAGCGAGGAAGGGGATATCGACTATGGCTACACCTTC.

This clonotype came up many times. Here the CDR3 reads CASGDSGGYTF. CDR3 coding DNA: TGTGCCAGCGGGGACAGTGGAGGCTACACCTTC. The chain combines TRBV9 with TRBJ1-2; TRBD1 aligns across 7 bases. This CDR3 comprises 11 residues. Trimming at V came to 7 bases and at J to 8 bases, leaving 5 bases not matched to a gene. Germline CDR1 reads SGDLS; CDR2 reads YYNGEE.

This clonotype has ten or more counts. The chain is built from TRBV20-1 and TRBJ1-1, with D possibly TRBD1 on 6 matching bases. CDR1 and CDR2 from the germline V gene are DFQATT and SNEGSKA (reference sequence). The CDR3 runs to 16 residues. V gave up 0 bases and J gave up 1 base, with 15 bases separating them. Here the CDR3 reads CSARDRGGFPNTEAFF. In nucleotides, the CDR3 is TGCAGTGCTAGAGACAGGGGAGGTTTTCCGAACACTGAAGCTTTCTTT.

This clonotype was seen at least ten times. The gene calls are TRBV7-2 and TRBJ2-7, with 7 bases fitting TRBD2. CDR1 is SGHTA, CDR2 FQGNSA, per germline. V was pared by 0 bases and J by 4 bases, with 3 bases of the junction left unmatched. CDR3 length: 14 residues. The CDR3 coding sequence is TGTGCCAGCAGCTTAGCGGGACTATTTTACGAGCAGTACTTC. Translation: CASSLAGLFYEQYF.

This sequence joins TRBV20-1 and TRBJ1-5, with TRBD1 matching 7 bases. With 3 bases clipped from V and 5 bases from J, the junction kept 7 bases outside the gene matches. Germline values: CDR1 DFQATT, CDR2 SNEGSKA (reference sequence). The CDR3 contains 14 residues. The CDR3 loop is CSASEGQEYQPQHF. The CDR3 region has the DNA TGCAGTGCTAGTGAAGGACAGGAATATCAGCCCCAGCATTTT.

Note on this clonotype: This sequence may be a read error, since a much larger clone differs from it by one base. DNA for the CDR3: TGTGCCAGCAGCTTAAGCGTTGGCCTAGCGGGTGCGGACGGGGAGCTGTTTTTT. Its translation is CASSLSVGLAGADGELFF. This sequence joins TRBV7-3 and TRBJ2-2; the match to TRBD2 covers 8 bases. Germline V gives CDR1 SGHTA, CDR2 FQGTGA. Unmatched junction bases numbered 14, after V lost 1 base and J lost 7 bases. The CDR3 length is 18 residues.

This clonotype was counted ten times or more. The chain uses TRBV30 and TRBJ2-2; 7 bases map to TRBD1. The ends lost 4 bases at V and 4 bases at J; junction bases unmatched: 9. The germline V gene encodes CDR1 GTSNPN and CDR2 SVGIG (reference sequence). This CDR3 contains 15 residues. The CDR3 loop is CAWNRGAQATGELFF. The DNA of the CDR3 is TGTGCCTGGAACAGGGGCGCCCAAGCCACCGGGGAGCTGTTTTTT.

This clonotype has ten or more counts. V gene TRBV12-3 or TRBV12-4 combines with J gene TRBJ1-2; 8 nucleotides agree with TRBD1. The CDR3 extends over 15 amino acids. V trimming: 3 bases; J trimming: 4 bases; junction bases outside the gene matches: 7. CDR3: CASSFGRGPIYGYTF. DNA for the CDR3: TGTGCCAGCAGTTTCGGCAGGGGGCCTATCTATGGCTACACCTTC.

In regard to this clonotype: This may arise from a read error, as a much more abundant clone is one base away. Likely a read error: the CDR3 ends without its conserved phenylalanine or tryptophan. The chain recombines TRBV7-3 with TRBJ2-7; D not certain. This CDR3 comprises 13 residues. V was trimmed by 5 bases and J by 7 bases, leaving 15 bases between them. Per germline, CDR1 SGHTA and CDR2 FQGTGA. Here the CDR3 reads CASSPGPPSEQYL. CDR3 coding DNA: TGTGCCAGCAGCCCCGGACCGCCAAGTGAGCAGTACCTC.

The CDR3 DNA sequence: TGTGCCAGCAGCTTTGGGGCGGGAGGGTTCAATGAGCAGTTCTTC. It encodes CASSFGAGGFNEQFF. The V call is TRBV11-2, the J call TRBJ2-1; the match to TRBD2 covers 9 bases. The CDR3 extends over 15 amino acids. Germline V lookup: CDR1 SGHAT, CDR2 FQNNGV. V shed 3 bases, J shed 6 bases, and the junction held 6 bases outside the gene matches.

Many counts were recorded for this clonotype. This chain links TRBV20-1 with TRBJ2-5, with 7 nucleotides matching TRBD1. The CDR3 is 16 residues long. The ends lost 1 base at V and 2 bases at J; junction bases unmatched: 10. Germline CDR1 reads DFQATT; CDR2 reads SNEGSKA (reference sequence). The CDR3 spells CSARAQTGMIQETQYF. DNA for the CDR3: TGCAGTGCTAGAGCCCAGACAGGGATGATACAAGAGACCCAGTACTTC.

This clonotype appeared a few times. The chain combines TRBV20-1 with TRBJ2-7; 7 nucleotides align to TRBD2. The germline V gene encodes CDR1 DFQATT and CDR2 SNEGSKA (reference sequence). Losses at the gene ends were 5 bases for V and 4 bases for J; bases not matched to a gene: 14. The CDR3 length is 15 residues. As DNA, the CDR3 is TGCAGTGCTCTCCGTACAGCGGGATTTAGGTACGAGCAGTACTTC. Encoded protein: CSALRTAGFRYEQYF.